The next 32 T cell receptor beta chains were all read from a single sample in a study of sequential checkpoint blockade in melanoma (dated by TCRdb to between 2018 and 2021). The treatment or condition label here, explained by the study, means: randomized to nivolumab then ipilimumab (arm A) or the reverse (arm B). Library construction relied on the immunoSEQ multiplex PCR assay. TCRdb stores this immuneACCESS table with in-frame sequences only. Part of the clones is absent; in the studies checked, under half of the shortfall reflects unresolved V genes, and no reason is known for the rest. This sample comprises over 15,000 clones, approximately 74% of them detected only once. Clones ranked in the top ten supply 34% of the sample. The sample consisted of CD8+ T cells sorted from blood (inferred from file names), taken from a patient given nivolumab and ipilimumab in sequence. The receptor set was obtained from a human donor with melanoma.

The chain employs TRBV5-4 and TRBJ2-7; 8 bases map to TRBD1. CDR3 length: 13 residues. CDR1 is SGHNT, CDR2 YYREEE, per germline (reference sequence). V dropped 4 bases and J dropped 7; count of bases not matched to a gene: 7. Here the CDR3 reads CASSTGTGMEQYF. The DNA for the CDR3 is TGTGCCAGCAGCACAGGGACAGGCATGGAGCAGTACTTC. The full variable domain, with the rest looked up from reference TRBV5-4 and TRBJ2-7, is ETGVTQSPTHLIKTRGQQVTLRCSSQSGHNTVSWYQQALGQGPQFIFQYYREEENGRGNFPPRFSGLQFPNYSSELNVNALELDDSALYLCASSTGTGMEQYFGPGTRLTVT.

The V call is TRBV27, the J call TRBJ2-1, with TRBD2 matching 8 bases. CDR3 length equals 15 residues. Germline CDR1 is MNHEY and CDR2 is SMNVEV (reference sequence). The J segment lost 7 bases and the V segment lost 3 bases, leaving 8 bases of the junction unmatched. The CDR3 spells CASSFAQRERNEQFF. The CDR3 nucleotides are TGTGCCAGCAGTTTTGCCCAGCGGGAGAGAAATGAGCAGTTCTTC.

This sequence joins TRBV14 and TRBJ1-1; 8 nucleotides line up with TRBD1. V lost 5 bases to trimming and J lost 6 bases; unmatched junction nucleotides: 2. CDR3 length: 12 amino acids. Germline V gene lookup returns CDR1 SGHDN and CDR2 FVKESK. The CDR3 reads CASSEDRAEAFF. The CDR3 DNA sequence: TGTGCCAGCAGCGAGGACAGGGCTGAAGCTTTCTTT.

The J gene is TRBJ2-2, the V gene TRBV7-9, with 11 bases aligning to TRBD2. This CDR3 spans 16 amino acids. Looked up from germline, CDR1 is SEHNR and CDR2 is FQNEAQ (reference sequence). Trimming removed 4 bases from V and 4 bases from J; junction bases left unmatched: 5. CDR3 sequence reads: CASSSRLAGFTGELFF. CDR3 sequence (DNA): TGTGCCAGCAGCTCCCGACTAGCGGGGTTCACCGGGGAGCTGTTTTTT.

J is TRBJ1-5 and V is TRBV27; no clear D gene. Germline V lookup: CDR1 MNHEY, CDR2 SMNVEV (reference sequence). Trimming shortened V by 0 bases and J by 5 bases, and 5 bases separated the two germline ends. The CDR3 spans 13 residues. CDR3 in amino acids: CASSLSLYQPQHF. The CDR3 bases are TGTGCCAGCAGTTTATCGTTATATCAGCCCCAGCATTTT.

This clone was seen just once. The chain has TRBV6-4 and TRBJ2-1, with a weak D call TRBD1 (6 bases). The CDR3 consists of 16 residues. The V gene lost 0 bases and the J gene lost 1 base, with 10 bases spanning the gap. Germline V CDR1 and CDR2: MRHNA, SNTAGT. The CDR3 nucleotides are TGTGCCAGCAGTGACTCGACGAGGGGGTCCTACAATGAGCAGTTCTTC. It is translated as CASSDSTRGSYNEQFF.

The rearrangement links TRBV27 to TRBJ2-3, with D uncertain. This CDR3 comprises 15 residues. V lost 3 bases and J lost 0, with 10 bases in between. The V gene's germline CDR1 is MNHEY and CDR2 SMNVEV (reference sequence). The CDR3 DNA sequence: TGTGCCAGCAGTTTGTTTCCTCCTAGCACAGATACGCAGTATTTT. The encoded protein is CASSLFPPSTDTQYF.

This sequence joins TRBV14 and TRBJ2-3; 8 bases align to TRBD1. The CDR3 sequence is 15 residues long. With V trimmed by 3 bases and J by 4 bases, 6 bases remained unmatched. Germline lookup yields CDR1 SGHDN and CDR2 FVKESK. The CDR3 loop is CASSHRQGRPDTQYF. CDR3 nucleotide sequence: TGTGCCAGCAGCCACCGACAGGGGCGTCCAGATACGCAGTATTTT.

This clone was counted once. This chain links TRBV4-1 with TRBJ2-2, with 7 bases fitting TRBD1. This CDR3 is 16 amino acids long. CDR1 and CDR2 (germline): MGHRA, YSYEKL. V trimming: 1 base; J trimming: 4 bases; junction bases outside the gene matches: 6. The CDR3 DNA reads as TGCGCCAGCAGCCAAGCCCCAGGGGGAGTCACCGGGGAGCTGTTTTTT. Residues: CASSQAPGGVTGELFF.

The CDR3 nucleotides are TGTGCCAGCAGCTCCACAGGGAACACCGGGGAGCTGTTTTTT. This sequence encodes CASSSTGNTGELFF. The chain couples TRBV7-2 to TRBJ2-2, with D possibly matching TRBD1 (5 bases). CDR3 size: 14 residues. The germline CDR1 and CDR2 sequences are SGHTA and FQGNSA. Between the trimmed V and J ends, which lost 4 bases and 1 base, there was a span of 7 bases.

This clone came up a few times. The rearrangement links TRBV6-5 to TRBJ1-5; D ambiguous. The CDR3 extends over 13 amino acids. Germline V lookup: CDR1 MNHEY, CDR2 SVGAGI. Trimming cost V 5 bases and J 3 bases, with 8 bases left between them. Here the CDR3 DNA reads TGTGCCAGCAGTCTTTTAGACAATCAGCCCCAGCATTTT. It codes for CASSLLDNQPQHF.

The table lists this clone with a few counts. CDR3 DNA sequence: TGTGCCAGCAGCTTTGGGCCTAGCGGGACCTACGAGCAGTACTTC. Amino acid sequence: CASSFGPSGTYEQYF. V and J are TRBV9 and TRBJ2-5; TRBD2 matches 9 bases. Judging by the DNA end, TRBJ2-7 fits better; the J call may be wrong. Germline CDR1 is SGDLS and CDR2 is YYNGEE. This CDR3 is 15 amino acids long.

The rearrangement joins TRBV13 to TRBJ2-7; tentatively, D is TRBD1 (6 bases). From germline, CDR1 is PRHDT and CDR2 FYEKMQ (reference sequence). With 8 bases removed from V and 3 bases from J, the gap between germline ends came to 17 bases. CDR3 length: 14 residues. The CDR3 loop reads CASGVGQGFYEQYF. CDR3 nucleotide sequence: TGTGCCAGCGGGGTGGGGCAGGGGTTCTACGAGCAGTACTTC.

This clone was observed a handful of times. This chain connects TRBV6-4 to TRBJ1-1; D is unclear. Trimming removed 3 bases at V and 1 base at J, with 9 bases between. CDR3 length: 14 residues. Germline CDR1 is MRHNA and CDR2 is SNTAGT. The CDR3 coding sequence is TGTGCCAGCAGTGAAGGTTCAGGGAACACTGAAGCTTTCTTT. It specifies CASSEGSGNTEAFF.

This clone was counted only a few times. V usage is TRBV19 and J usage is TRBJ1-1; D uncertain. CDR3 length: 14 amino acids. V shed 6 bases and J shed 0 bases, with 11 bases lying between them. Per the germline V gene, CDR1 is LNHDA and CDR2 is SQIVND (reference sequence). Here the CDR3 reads CASSPSYLNTEAFF. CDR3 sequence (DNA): TGTGCCAGTAGCCCCTCCTACTTGAACACTGAAGCTTTCTTT.

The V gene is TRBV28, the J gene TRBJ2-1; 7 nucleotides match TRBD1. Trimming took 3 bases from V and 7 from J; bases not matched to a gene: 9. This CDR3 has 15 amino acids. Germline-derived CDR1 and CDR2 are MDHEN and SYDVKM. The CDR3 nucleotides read TGTGCCAGCAGTTTCGAAGGGGGCGGTATTAATGAGCAGTTCTTC. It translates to CASSFEGGGINEQFF.

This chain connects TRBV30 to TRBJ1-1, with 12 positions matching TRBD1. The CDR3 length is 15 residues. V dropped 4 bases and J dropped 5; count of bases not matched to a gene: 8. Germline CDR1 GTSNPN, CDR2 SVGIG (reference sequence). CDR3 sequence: CAWKPGQGAYTEAFF. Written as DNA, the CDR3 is TGTGCCTGGAAACCGGGACAGGGGGCGTATACTGAAGCTTTCTTT.

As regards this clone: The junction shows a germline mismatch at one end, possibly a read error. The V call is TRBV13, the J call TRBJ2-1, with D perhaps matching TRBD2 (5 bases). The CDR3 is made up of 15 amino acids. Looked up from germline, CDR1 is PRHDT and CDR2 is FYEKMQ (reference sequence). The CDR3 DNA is TGTGCCAGCAGCTTAGTCATCGGTTTTCCGGGATCAATGATCTTC. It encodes CASSLVIGFPGSMIF. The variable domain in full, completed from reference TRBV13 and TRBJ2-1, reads AAGVIQSPRHLIKEKRETATLKCYPIPRHDTVYWYQQGPGQDPQFLISFYEKMQSDKGSIPDRFSAQQFSDYHSELNMSSLELGDSALYFCASSLVIGFPGSMIFGPGTRLTVL.

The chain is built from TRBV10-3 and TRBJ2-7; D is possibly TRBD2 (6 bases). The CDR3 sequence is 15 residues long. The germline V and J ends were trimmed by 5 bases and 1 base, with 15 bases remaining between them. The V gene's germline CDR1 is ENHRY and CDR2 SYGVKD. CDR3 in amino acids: CAISSLGTASYEQYF. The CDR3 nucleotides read TGTGCCATCAGTAGCCTAGGGACTGCATCCTACGAGCAGTACTTC.

The CDR3 sequence is CASSQGTANSPLHF. For the CDR3, the DNA is TGCGCCAGCAGTCAGGGGACAGCGAATTCACCCCTCCACTTT. The gene calls are TRBV23-1 and TRBJ1-6, with 7 nucleotides matching TRBD1. TRBV23-1 is an open reading frame whose function is uncertain. This CDR3 comprises 14 residues. V lost 3 bases, J lost 7 bases, and 3 bases stayed unmatched.

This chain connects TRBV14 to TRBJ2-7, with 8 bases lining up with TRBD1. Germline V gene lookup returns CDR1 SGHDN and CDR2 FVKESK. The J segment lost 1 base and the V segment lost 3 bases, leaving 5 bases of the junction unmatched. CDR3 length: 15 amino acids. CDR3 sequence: CASSQERTGSYEQYF. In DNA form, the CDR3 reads TGTGCCAGCAGCCAGGAAAGGACAGGGTCCTACGAGCAGTACTTC.

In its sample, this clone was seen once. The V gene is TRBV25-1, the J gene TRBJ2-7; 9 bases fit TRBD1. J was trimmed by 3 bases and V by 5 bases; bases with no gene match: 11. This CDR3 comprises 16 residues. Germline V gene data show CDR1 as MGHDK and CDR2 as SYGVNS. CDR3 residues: CASSPPPGQGLYEQYF. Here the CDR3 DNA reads TGTGCCAGCAGTCCTCCCCCGGGACAGGGTCTCTACGAGCAGTACTTC.

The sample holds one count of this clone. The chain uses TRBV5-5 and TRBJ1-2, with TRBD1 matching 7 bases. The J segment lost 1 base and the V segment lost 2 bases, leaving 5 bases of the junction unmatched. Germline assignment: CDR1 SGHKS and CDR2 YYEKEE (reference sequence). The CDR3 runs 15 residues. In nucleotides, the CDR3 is TGTGCCAGCAGCTTCAGCGACAGGGTTAACTATGGCTACACCTTC. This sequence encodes CASSFSDRVNYGYTF.

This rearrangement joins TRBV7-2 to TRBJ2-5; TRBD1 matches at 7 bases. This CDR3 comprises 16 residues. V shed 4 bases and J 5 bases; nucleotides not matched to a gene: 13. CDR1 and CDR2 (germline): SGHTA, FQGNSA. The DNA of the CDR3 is TGTGCCAGCAGCTCTGGGACAGCCCTTGGTAGGGAGACCCAGTACTTC. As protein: CASSSGTALGRETQYF.

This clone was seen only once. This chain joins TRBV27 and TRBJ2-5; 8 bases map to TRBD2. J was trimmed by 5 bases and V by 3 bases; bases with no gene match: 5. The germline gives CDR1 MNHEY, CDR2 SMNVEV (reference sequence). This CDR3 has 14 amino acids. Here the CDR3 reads CASSLHPGGETQYF. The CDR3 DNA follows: TGTGCCAGCAGTTTGCACCCGGGGGGGGAGACCCAGTACTTC.

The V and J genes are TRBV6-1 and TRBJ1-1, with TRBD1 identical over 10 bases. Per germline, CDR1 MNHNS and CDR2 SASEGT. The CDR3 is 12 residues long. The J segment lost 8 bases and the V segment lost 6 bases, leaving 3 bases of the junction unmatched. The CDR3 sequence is CASRGQGGEAFF. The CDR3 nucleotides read TGTGCCAGCAGAGGACAGGGGGGAGAAGCTTTCTTT.

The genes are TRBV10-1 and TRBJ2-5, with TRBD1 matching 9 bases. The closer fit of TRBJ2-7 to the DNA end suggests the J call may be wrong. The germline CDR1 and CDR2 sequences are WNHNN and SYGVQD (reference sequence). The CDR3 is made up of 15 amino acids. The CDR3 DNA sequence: TGCGCCAGCAGTCCTCTTGGACAGGGGAGAAACGAGCAGTACTTC. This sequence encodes CASSPLGQGRNEQYF.

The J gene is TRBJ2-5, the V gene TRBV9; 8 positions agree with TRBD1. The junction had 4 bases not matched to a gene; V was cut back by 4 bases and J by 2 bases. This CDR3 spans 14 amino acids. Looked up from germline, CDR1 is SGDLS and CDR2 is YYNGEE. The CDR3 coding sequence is TGTGCCAGCAGCAGATGGACAGGGCAAGAGACCCAGTACTTC. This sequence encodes CASSRWTGQETQYF.

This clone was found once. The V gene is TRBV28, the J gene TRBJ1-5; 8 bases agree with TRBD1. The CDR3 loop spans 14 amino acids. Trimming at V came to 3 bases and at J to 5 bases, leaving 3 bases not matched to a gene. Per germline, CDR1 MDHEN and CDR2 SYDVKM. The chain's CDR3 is CASSFRGRDQPQHF. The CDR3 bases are TGTGCCAGCAGTTTCAGGGGGCGAGATCAGCCCCAGCATTTT. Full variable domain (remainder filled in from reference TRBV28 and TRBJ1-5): DVKVTQSSRYLVKRTGEKVFLECVQDMDHENMFWYRQDPGLGLRLIYFSYDVKMKEKGDIPEGYSVSREKKERFSLILESASTNQTSMYLCASSFRGRDQPQHFGDGTRLSIL.

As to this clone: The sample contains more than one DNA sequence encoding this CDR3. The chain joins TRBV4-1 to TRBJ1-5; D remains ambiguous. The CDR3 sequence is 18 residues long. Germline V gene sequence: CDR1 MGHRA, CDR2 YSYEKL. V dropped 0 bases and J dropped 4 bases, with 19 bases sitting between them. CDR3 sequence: CASSQDPPGAEGNQPQHF. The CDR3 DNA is TGCGCCAGCAGCCAAGATCCCCCGGGCGCGGAGGGTAATCAGCCCCAGCATTTT.

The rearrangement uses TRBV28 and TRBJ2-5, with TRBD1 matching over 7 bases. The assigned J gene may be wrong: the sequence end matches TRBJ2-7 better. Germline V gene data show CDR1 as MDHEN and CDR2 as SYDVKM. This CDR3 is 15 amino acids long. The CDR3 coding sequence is TGTGCCAGCAGTTTAGATGACAGGGAGATCGACGAGCAGTACTTC. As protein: CASSLDDREIDEQYF.

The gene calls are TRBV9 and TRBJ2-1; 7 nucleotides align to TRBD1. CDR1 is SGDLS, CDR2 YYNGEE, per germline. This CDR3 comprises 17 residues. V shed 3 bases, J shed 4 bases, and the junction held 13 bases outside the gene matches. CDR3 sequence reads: CASSAQTGEKGYNEQFF. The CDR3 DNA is TGTGCCAGCAGCGCCCAAACAGGGGAAAAGGGGTACAATGAGCAGTTCTTC.